Detailed here is one T cell receptor beta chain. These data come from a study of T-cell memory formation after mild COVID-19. After removal of 7 bases from V and 1 base from J, the junction contained 6 bases not matched to a gene. Germline V lookup: CDR1 MNHNS, CDR2 SASEGT. The CDR3 is 15 residues long. The 5'RACE method, run with constant-segment primers, produced TCR alpha and TCR beta cDNA libraries (carrying sample barcodes and UMIs). TCRdb redid the calling of the 5' RACE reads with MiXCR, one entry per CDR3 protein. The repertoire holds just over 350,000 distinct CDR3 sequences, 13% to 15% seen once, with around 21% in the top ten.

V is TRBV6-1 and J is TRBJ1-5; TRBD1 agrees at 8 bases. The sample consisted of PBMCs or a T cell subset sorted from them (not recorded which). The sequence was collected from a man younger than 30 who had mild COVID-19 (a few samples of this study predate the infection). Cell type and time point are not known. This CDR3 reads CASTRGQGSNQPQHF. The DNA of the CDR3 is TGTGCCAGCACTCGAGGACAGGGAAGCAATCAGCCCCAGCATTTT.